The 17 T cell receptor beta chains below all came from one sample that was sequenced in a study of Graves' ophthalmopathy and Graves' hyperthyroidism. Investigators amplified TCR beta CDR3 regions from RNA transcripts. HTBI primers primed a first-round RT-PCR, and a second-round multiplex PCR followed. One entry per CDR3 protein results from TCRdb running MiXCR on the multiplex PCR reads. The sample carries 740,000 or so distinct CDR3 sequences, roughly 40% recorded once. The sequenced sample was peripheral blood. These TCRs come from an adult man with Graves' ophthalmopathy.

This clonotype was seen many times. This chain connects TRBV29-1 to TRBJ2-7; 8 nucleotides agree with TRBD1. Germline V gene data show CDR1 as SQVTM and CDR2 as ANQGSEA. Germline trimming cut 7 bases from V and 0 bases from J; bases unmatched to any gene: 8. CDR3 length equals 14 residues. The CDR3 loop is CSATDRGISYEQYF. CDR3 DNA: TGCAGCGCGACTGACAGGGGTATCTCCTACGAGCAGTACTTC.

For this clonotype: Relative to the germline gene, one junction end is altered; a read error may explain this. The rearrangement joins TRBV24-1 to TRBJ1-5, with 11 bases matching TRBD1. The germline V gene has CDR1 KGHDR and CDR2 SFDVKD. The CDR3 is made up of 13 amino acids. CDR3: CASSSGQGAYEHF. CDR3 nucleotides: TGTGCCAGCAGTTCCGGACAGGGGGCATACGAGCATTTT.

A word on this clonotype: A read error may explain this, as a much larger clone is one base away. This chain links TRBV7-4 with TRBJ1-1, with 8 bases matching TRBD1. Germline V gene data show CDR1 as SGHVT and CDR2 as SQSDAQ. The CDR3 sequence is 15 residues long. Germline trimming cut 5 bases from V and 4 bases from J; bases unmatched to any gene: 9. CDR3: CASSTIQGGATEAFF. DNA of the CDR3: TGTGCCAGCAGCACAATACAGGGGGGAGCCACTGAAGCTTTCTTT.

At least ten counts were recorded for this clonotype. The V gene is TRBV6-6, the J gene TRBJ1-5, with D possibly being TRBD1 (6 bases). With 2 bases removed from V and 5 bases from J, the gap between germline ends came to 10 bases. The CDR3 is 14 amino acids. Per germline, CDR1 MNHNY and CDR2 SVGAGI (reference sequence). CDR3 amino acids: CASSYDQGYQPQHF. The CDR3 region has the DNA TGTGCCAGCAGTTACGATCAGGGGTATCAGCCCCAGCATTTT.

This clonotype showed up just a few times. In DNA form, the CDR3 reads TGTGCCTGGAGTGTACTCAGGAGTCAGCCCCAGCATTTT. Translated, it gives CAWSVLRSQPQHF. The chain combines TRBV30 with TRBJ1-5; the D is unclear. The CDR3 covers 13 residues. V dropped 0 bases and J dropped 6 bases, with 9 bases sitting between them. Germline V CDR1 and CDR2: GTSNPN, SVGIG (reference sequence).

This clonotype was seen ten or more times. The rearrangement joins TRBV10-2 to TRBJ2-2, with D unclear. Per germline, CDR1 WSHSY and CDR2 SAAADI. V dropped 8 bases and J dropped 1 base, with 14 bases sitting between them. The CDR3 runs to 15 residues. CDR3 amino acids: CASADHLLNTGELFF. CDR3 nucleotides: TGCGCCAGCGCGGACCACCTACTGAACACCGGGGAGCTGTTTTTT.

The chain employs TRBV25-1 and TRBJ1-2, with a possible D match to TRBD1 (5 bases). The CDR3 has 13 amino acids. Trimming removed 11 bases from V and 7 bases from J, with 20 bases in between. The V gene's germline CDR1 is MGHDK and CDR2 SYGVNS. CDR3 nucleotides: TGTGCCTGGAGTGAGATGGGGCTGGGTGGCTACACCTTC. Protein: CAWSEMGLGGYTF.

The V gene is TRBV29-1, the J gene TRBJ1-1, with D unresolved. The CDR3 contains 9 residues. V shed 8 bases and J shed 6 bases, with 7 bases lying between them. Per the germline V gene, CDR1 is SQVTM and CDR2 is ANQGSEA. CDR3 loop: CSFGAEAFF. The CDR3 region has the DNA TGCAGCTTCGGGGCTGAAGCTTTCTTT.

This clonotype was counted ten times or more. The V call is TRBV24-1, the J call TRBJ1-2; unclear D gene. CDR3 length: 13 amino acids. The V gene's germline CDR1 is KGHDR and CDR2 SFDVKD. V was trimmed by 0 bases and J by 8 bases, leaving 9 bases between them. The DNA for the CDR3 is TGTGCCACCAGTGATTTGGGGTATCGCGGCTACACCTTC. Protein sequence: CATSDLGYRGYTF.

This clonotype was observed at least ten times. V usage is TRBV7-8 and J usage is TRBJ1-4; a possible D gene is TRBD1 (6 bases). Germline V CDR1 and CDR2: SGHVS, FQNEAQ. This CDR3 region has 14 residues. Trimming removed 3 bases at V and 5 bases at J, with 10 bases between. For the CDR3, the DNA is TGTGCCAGCAGCTTGGACAGCTTAAATGAAAAACTGTTTTTT. As protein: CASSLDSLNEKLFF.

The rearrangement links TRBV5-1 to TRBJ1-3, with D hard to call. The CDR3 is made up of 16 amino acids. Germline-derived CDR1 and CDR2 are SGHRS and YFSETQ. Between the trimmed V and J ends, which lost 0 bases and 0 bases, there was a span of 10 bases. CDR3 amino acids: CASSLGTGYSGNTIYF. The DNA for the CDR3 is TGCGCCAGCAGCTTGGGGACCGGATACTCTGGAAACACCATATATTTT.

The chain combines TRBV24-1 with TRBJ1-5, with no clear D. The CDR3 runs 15 residues. Trimming took off 11 bases at V and 1 base at J, with 17 bases between the two ends. Germline V gene data show CDR1 as KGHDR and CDR2 as SFDVKD. CDR3 coding DNA: TGTGCCAGCTCCTCGGGTTTGGGAAGCAATCAGCCCCAGCATTTT. This sequence encodes CASSSGLGSNQPQHF.

The V call is TRBV25-1, the J call TRBJ2-2, with 11 bases identical to TRBD1. V was clipped by 6 bases and J by 5 bases; unmatched bases: 11. This CDR3 spans 17 amino acids. Germline loops: CDR1 MGHDK, CDR2 SYGVNS. The CDR3: CASSQGGTGGGTGELFF. CDR3 in DNA: TGTGCCAGCAGCCAAGGCGGGACAGGGGGAGGTACCGGGGAGCTGTTTTTT.

The sample holds a few counts of this clonotype. The chain has TRBV5-4 and TRBJ2-5; no definite D call. The V end was cut by 2 bases, the J end by 2 bases, with 13 bases between. The germline gives CDR1 SGHNT, CDR2 YYREEE (reference sequence). CDR3 length equals 15 residues. The DNA for the CDR3 is TGTGCCAGCAGCTTACCTGGACCGAGGCAAGAGACCCAGTACTTC. Its translation: CASSLPGPRQETQYF. Supplemented by reference TRBV5-4 and TRBJ2-5, the full variable domain reads ETGVTQSPTHLIKTRGQQVTLRCSSQSGHNTVSWYQQALGQGPQFIFQYYREEENGRGNFPPRFSGLQFPNYSSELNVNALELDDSALYLCASSLPGPRQETQYFGPGTRLLVL.

V usage is TRBV29-1 and J usage is TRBJ2-7, with a tentative D call TRBD1 (5 bases). V was shortened by 6 bases and J by 3 bases, with 15 bases between the two germline ends. From germline, CDR1 is SQVTM and CDR2 ANQGSEA. CDR3 length: 13 residues. DNA for the CDR3: TGCAGCGTGATCGATAGGGGAAACTACGAGCAGTACTTC. Translating gives CSVIDRGNYEQYF.

The chain couples TRBV7-9 to TRBJ1-6; D not certain. The CDR3 runs 19 residues. The germline V and J ends were trimmed by 1 base and 4 bases, with 20 bases remaining between them. Germline V CDR1 and CDR2: SEHNR, FQNEAQ (reference sequence). DNA of the CDR3: TGTGCCAGCAGCTTAGTCTGGGGATCCTCGAGGGCTTATAATTCACCCCTCCACTTT. Translated, it gives CASSLVWGSSRAYNSPLHF.

This chain uses TRBV2 with TRBJ2-7; D uncertain. Deletions cut 7 bases from V and 1 base from J, with 8 bases between. CDR3 length equals 12 residues. CDR1 is SNHLY and CDR2 is FYNNEI in the germline V gene. The CDR3 nucleotides are TGTGCCAGCAACGATCCGTCCTACGAGCAGTACTTC. This translates into CASNDPSYEQYF.